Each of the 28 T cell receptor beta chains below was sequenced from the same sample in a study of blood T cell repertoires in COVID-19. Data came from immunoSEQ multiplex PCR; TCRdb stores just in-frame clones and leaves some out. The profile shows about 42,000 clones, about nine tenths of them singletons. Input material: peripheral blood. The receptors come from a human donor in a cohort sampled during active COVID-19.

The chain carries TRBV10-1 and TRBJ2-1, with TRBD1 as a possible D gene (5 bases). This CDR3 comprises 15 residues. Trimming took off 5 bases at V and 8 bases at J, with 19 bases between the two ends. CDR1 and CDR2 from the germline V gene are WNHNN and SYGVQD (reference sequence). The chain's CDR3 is CASSLDSPFLDEQFF. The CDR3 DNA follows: TGCGCCAGCAGTTTAGACAGTCCGTTTTTAGATGAGCAGTTCTTC.

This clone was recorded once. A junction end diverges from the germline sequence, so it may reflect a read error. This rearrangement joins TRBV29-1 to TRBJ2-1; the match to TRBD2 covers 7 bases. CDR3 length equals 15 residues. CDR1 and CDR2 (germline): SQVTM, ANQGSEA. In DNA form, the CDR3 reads TGCAGCGTCGAAGGGGACGCGGGAGAGGACAATGAGCAGTTCTTC. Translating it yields CSVEGDAGEDNEQFF.

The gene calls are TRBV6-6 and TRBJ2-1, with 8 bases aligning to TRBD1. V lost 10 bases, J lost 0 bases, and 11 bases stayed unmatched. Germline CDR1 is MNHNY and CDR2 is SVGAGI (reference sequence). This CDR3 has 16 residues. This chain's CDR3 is CAISRTGPLSYNEQFF. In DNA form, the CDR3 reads TGTGCCATCTCCCGGACAGGGCCTCTCTCCTACAATGAGCAGTTCTTC.

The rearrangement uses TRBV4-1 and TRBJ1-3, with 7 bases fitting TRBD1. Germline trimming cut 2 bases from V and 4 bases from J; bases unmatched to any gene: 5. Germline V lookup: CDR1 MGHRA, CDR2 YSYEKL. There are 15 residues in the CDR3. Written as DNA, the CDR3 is TGCGCCAGCAGCCAAACGGGACAGAGAGGAAACACCATATATTTT. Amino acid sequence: CASSQTGQRGNTIYF.

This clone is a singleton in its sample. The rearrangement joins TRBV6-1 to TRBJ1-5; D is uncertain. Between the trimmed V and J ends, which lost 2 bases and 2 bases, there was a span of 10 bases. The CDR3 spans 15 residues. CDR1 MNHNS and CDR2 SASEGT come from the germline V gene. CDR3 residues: CASSEFWAGNQPQHF. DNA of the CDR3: TGTGCCAGCAGTGAATTCTGGGCCGGCAATCAGCCCCAGCATTTT.

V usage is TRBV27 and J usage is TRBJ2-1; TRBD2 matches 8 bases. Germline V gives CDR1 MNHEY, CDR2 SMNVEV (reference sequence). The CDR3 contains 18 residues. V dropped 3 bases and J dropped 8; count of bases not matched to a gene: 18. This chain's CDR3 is CASSFRRPGLAGRDEQFF. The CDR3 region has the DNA TGTGCCAGCAGTTTCCGACGCCCCGGACTAGCCGGTAGGGATGAGCAGTTCTTC.

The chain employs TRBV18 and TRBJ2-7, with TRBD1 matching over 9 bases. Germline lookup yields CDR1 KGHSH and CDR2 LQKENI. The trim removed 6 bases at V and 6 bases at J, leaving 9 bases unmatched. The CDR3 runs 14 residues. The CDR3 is CASSLGQGTSEQYF. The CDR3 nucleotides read TGTGCCAGCTCCTTGGGACAGGGTACGTCCGAGCAGTACTTC. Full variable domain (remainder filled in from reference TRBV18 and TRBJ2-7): NAGVMQNPRHLVRRRGQEARLRCSPMKGHSHVYWYRQLPEEGLKFMVYLQKENIIDESGMPKERFSAEFPKEGPSILRIQQVVRGDSAAYFCASSLGQGTSEQYFGPGTRLTVT.

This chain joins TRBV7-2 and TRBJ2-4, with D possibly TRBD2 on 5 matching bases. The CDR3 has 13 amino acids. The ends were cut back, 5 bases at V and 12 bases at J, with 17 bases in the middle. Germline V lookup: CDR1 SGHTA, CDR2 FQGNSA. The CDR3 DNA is TGTGCCAGCAGCCAACACCGACAAGCGGATCAGTACTTC. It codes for CASSQHRQADQYF.

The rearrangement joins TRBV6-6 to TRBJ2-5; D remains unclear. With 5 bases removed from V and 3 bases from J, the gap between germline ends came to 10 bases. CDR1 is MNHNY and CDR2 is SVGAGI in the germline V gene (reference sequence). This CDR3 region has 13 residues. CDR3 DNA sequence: TGTGCCAGCAGTGTAGCCCCGGAAGAGACCCAGTACTTC. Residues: CASSVAPEETQYF.

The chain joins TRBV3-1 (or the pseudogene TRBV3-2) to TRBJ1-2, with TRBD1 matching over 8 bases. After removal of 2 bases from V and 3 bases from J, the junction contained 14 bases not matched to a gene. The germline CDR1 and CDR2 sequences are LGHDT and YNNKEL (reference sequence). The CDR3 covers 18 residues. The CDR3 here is CASSQLRLGQVRDYGYTF. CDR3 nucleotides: TGTGCCAGCAGCCAATTAAGGTTGGGACAGGTCCGGGACTATGGCTACACCTTC.

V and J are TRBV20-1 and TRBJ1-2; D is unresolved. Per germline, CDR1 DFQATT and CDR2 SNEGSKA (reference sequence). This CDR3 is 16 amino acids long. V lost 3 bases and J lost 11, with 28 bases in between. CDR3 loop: CSASLGRERRSRLYTF. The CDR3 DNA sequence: TGCAGTGCTAGTCTGGGGAGGGAAAGGAGGTCCAGGCTTTACACCTTC.

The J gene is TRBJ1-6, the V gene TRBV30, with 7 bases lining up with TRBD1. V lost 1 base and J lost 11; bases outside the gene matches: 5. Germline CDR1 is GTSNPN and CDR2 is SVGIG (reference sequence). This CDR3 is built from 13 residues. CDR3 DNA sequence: TGTGCCTGGAGTGCTGCAGGGGGGACACCCCTCCACTTT. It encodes CAWSAAGGTPLHF.

As DNA, the CDR3 is TGTGCCAGTAGTCCGCGGGGGGGCACCGGGGAGCTGTTTTTT. Encoded protein: CASSPRGGTGELFF. This chain links TRBV19 with TRBJ2-2, with TRBD2 identical over 9 bases. J gave up 4 bases and V 5 bases, and 2 bases lay outside the gene matches. The germline CDR1 and CDR2 sequences are LNHDA and SQIVND (reference sequence). The CDR3 extends over 14 amino acids.

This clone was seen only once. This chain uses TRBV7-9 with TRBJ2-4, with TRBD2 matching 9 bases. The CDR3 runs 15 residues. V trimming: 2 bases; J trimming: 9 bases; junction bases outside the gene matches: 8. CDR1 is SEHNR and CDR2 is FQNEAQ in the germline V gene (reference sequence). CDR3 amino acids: CASSLSSGRLGIQYF. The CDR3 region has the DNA TGTGCCAGCAGCTTAAGTAGCGGGAGACTCGGCATTCAGTACTTC.

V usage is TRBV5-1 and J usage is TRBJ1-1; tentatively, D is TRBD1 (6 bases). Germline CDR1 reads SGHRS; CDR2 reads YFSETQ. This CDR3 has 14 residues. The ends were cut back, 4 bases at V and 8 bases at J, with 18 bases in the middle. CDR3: CASSLGGRGAEAFF. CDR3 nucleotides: TGCGCCAGCAGCCTGGGGGGCCGAGGAGCCGAAGCTTTCTTT.

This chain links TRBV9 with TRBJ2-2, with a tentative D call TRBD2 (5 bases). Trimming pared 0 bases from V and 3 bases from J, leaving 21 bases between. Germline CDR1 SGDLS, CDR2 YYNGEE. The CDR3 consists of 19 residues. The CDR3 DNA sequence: TGTGCCAGCAGCGTAGGATCGGGTTGGGGAACGGGGTACACCGGGGAGCTGTTTTTT. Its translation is CASSVGSGWGTGYTGELFF.

The CDR3 loop reads CASSSPRGSTDTQYF. CDR3 DNA: TGTGCCAGCAGTTCCCCACGCGGTAGCACAGATACGCAGTATTTT. The J gene is TRBJ2-3, the V gene TRBV27; D uncertain. V lost 4 bases to trimming and J lost 0 bases, with 11 bases between them. The CDR3 consists of 15 residues. CDR1 is MNHEY, CDR2 SMNVEV, per germline (reference sequence).

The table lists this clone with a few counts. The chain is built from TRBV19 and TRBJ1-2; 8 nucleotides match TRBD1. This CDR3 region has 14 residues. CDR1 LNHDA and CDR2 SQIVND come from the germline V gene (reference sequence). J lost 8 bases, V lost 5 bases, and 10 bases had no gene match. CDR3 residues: CASSPTTGVVGYTF. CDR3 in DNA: TGTGCCAGTAGTCCCACGACAGGGGTAGTCGGCTACACCTTC.

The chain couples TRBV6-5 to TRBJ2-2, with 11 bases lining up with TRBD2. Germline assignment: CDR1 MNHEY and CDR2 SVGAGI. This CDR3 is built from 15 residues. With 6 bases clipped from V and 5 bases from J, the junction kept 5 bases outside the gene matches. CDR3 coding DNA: TGTGCCAGCAGAACGGGACTAGCGGAAACCGGGGAGCTGTTTTTT. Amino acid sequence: CASRTGLAETGELFF.

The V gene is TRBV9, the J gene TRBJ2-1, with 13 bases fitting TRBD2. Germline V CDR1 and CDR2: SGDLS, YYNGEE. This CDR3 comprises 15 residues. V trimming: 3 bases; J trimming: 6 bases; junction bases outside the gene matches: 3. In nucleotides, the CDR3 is TGTGCCAGCAGCGACCGACTAGCGGGGGGCAATGAGCAGTTCTTC. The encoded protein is CASSDRLAGGNEQFF.

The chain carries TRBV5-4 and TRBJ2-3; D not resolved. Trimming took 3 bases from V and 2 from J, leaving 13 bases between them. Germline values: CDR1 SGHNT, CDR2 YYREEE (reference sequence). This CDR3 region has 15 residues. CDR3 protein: CASSWSGVYTDTQYF. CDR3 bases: TGTGCCAGCAGCTGGAGTGGAGTATACACAGATACGCAGTATTTT. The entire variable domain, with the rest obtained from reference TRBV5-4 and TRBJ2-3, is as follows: ETGVTQSPTHLIKTRGQQVTLRCSSQSGHNTVSWYQQALGQGPQFIFQYYREEENGRGNFPPRFSGLQFPNYSSELNVNALELDDSALYLCASSWSGVYTDTQYFGPGTRLTVL.

In DNA form, the CDR3 reads TGTGCCAGCAGTGTAGTAGGGGATAATTCACCCCTCCACTTT. It specifies CASSVVGDNSPLHF. This chain links TRBV2 with TRBJ1-6; weak D call: TRBD1 (5 bases). Trimming took 4 bases from V and 5 from J, leaving 9 bases between them. The germline gives CDR1 SNHLY, CDR2 FYNNEI. The CDR3 extends over 14 amino acids.

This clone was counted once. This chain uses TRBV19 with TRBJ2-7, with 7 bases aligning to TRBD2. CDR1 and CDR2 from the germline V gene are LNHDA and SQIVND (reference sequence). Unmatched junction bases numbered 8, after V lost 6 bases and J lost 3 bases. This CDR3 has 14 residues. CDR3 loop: CASSPGTTVYEQYF. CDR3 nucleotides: TGTGCCAGTAGCCCCGGGACTACTGTCTACGAGCAGTACTTC.

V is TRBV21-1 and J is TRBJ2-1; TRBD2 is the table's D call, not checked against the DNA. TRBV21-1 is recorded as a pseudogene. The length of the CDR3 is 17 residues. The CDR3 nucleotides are TGTGCCAGCAGCCCCCGTGAGACGGGGGGGCCTATCAATGAGCAGTTCTTC. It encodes CASSPRETGGPINEQFF.

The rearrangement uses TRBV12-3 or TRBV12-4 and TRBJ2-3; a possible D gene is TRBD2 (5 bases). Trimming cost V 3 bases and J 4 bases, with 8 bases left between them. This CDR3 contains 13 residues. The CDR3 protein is CASSFRRADTQYF. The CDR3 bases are TGTGCCAGCAGTTTTAGGCGGGCAGATACGCAGTATTTT.

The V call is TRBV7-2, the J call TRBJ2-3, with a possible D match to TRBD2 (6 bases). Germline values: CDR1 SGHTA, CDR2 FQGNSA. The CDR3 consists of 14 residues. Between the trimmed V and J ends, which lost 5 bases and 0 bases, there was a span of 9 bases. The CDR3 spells CASSPGGSTDTQYF. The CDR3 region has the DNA TGTGCCAGCAGCCCCGGGGGAAGCACAGATACGCAGTATTTT.

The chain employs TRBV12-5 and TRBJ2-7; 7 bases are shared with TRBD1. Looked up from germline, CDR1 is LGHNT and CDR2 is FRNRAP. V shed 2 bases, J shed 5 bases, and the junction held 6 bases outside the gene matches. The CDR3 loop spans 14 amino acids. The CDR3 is CASGLTQGVHEQYF. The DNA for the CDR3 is TGTGCTAGTGGTTTGACTCAGGGGGTCCACGAGCAGTACTTC.

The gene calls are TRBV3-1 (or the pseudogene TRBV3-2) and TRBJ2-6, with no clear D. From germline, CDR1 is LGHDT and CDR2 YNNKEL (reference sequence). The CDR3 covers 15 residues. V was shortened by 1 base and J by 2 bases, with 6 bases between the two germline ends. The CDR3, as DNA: TGTGCCAGCAGCCAAGGGGCTCCTGGGGCCAACGTCCTGACTTTC. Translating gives CASSQGAPGANVLTF.